These 11 T cell receptor beta chains were all obtained from the same sample, sequenced in a study of blood T cell repertoires in COVID-19 (dated by TCRdb to about 2020). The library was made by the immunoSEQ multiplex PCR assay. In its TCRdb copy, this immuneACCESS table keeps in-frame sequences only and misses some clones. Where compared with another copy, unresolved V genes explain less than half of these, and the others have no known cause. This sample comprises roughly 520,000 clones, around nine tenths of them detected only once. About 1.7% of the sample is held by the ten biggest clonotypes. The source material was PBMCs or T cells enriched from blood (not recorded which). The receptor source for this set is a middle-aged woman who had recovered from COVID-19.

This chain joins TRBV15 and TRBJ2-5; D may be TRBD1 (8 bases). Germline CDR1 is LNHNV and CDR2 is YYDKDF (reference sequence). Trimming took off 3 bases at V and 3 bases at J, with 26 bases between the two ends. CDR3 length equals 19 residues. CDR3 DNA: TGTGCCACCAGCAGGGACAGGGCTCTCGGTAGGGGGAGGGAAGAGACCCAGTACTTC. It translates to CATSRDRALGRGREETQYF.

The CDR3 region is CASSGRGYEQYF. In nucleotides, the CDR3 is TGTGCTTCTAGCGGGAGAGGGTACGAGCAGTACTTC. The rearrangement links TRBV30 to TRBJ2-7; 10 nucleotides align to TRBD2. Germline V gives CDR1 GTSNPN, CDR2 SVGIG (reference sequence). This CDR3 contains 12 residues.

V usage is TRBV27 and J usage is TRBJ2-7; D might be TRBD1 (8 bases). The CDR3 is 17 residues long. Germline V lookup: CDR1 MNHEY, CDR2 SMNVEV (reference sequence). Trimming removed 6 bases at V and 3 bases at J, with 24 bases between. CDR3 region: CASRTDRGGRNLYEQYF. The CDR3 DNA follows: TGTGCCAGCAGAACAGACAGGGGCGGGAGAAATCTCTACGAGCAGTACTTC.

This clone was seen just once. The chain is built from TRBV4-3 and TRBJ1-2; 10 bases align to TRBD1. Germline CDR1 and CDR2: LGHNA and YSLEER. This CDR3 has 15 amino acids. The V segment lost 3 bases and the J segment 6 bases; nucleotides outside the gene matches: 7. The chain's CDR3 is CASSQKGGTGDGYTF. The CDR3 DNA reads TGCGCCAGCAGCCAGAAGGGAGGGACAGGGGATGGCTACACCTTC.

The V call is TRBV27, the J call TRBJ2-5, with unresolved D. CDR1 and CDR2 (germline): MNHEY, SMNVEV (reference sequence). CDR3 length: 15 residues. The V and J ends lost 5 bases and 0 bases respectively, with 13 bases between them. The CDR3 is CASSDTDQYQETQYF. CDR3 sequence (DNA): TGTGCCAGCAGTGACACCGACCAGTACCAAGAGACCCAGTACTTC.

The rearrangement joins TRBV5-1 to TRBJ1-1, with 9 bases identical to TRBD1. The length of the CDR3 is 15 residues. Germline values: CDR1 SGHRS, CDR2 YFSETQ. V lost 4 bases and J lost 0; bases outside the gene matches: 4. CDR3 residues: CASSRDREVNTEAFF. Written as DNA, the CDR3 is TGCGCCAGCAGCCGGGACAGGGAGGTGAACACTGAAGCTTTCTTT. Looking up the rest from reference TRBV5-1 and TRBJ1-1 gives the full variable domain: KAGVTQTPRYLIKTRGQQVTLSCSPISGHRSVSWYQQTPGQGLQFLFEYFSETQRNKGNFPGRFSGRQFSNSRSEMNVSTLELGDSALYLCASSRDREVNTEAFFGQGTRLTVV.

This clone came up once. V gene TRBV23-1 combines with J gene TRBJ2-1; a possible D gene is TRBD1 (6 bases). TRBV23-1 is sorted into the ORF group, with uncertain function. The CDR3 extends over 15 amino acids. The V end was cut by 0 bases, the J end by 3 bases, with 9 bases between. CDR3 in DNA: TGCGCCAGCAGTCAATCGCCAGGGGACTACAATGAGCAGTTCTTC. This translates into CASSQSPGDYNEQFF.

The chain couples TRBV7-7 to TRBJ2-5, with TRBD2 as a possible D gene (6 bases). The CDR3 runs to 14 residues. Germline V gene data show CDR1 as SSHAT and CDR2 as FNYEAQ (reference sequence). Trimming took 1 base from V and 4 from J, leaving 10 bases between them. The CDR3 nucleotides are TGTGCCAGCAGCTTAGGCGGGGTTACAGAGACCCAGTACTTC. Protein sequence: CASSLGGVTETQYF.

The CDR3: CASSLLGRAGGETQYF. The CDR3 nucleotides read TGTGCCAGCAGCTTGTTAGGACGGGCCGGGGGAGAGACCCAGTACTTC. The V gene is TRBV5-6, the J gene TRBJ2-5; D is possibly TRBD2 (6 bases). CDR3 length: 16 amino acids. V was shortened by 1 base and J by 4 bases, with 17 bases between the two germline ends. In germline, CDR1 is SGHDT, CDR2 YYEEEE.

This chain uses TRBV10-3 with TRBJ2-4, with no clear D. The CDR3 runs to 14 residues. Trimming took 2 bases from V and 4 from J, leaving 9 bases between them. CDR1 and CDR2 from the germline V gene are ENHRY and SYGVKD. As DNA, the CDR3 is TGTGCCATCAGTGAGCCCAACGGGAAAAACATTCAGTACTTC. Translation: CAISEPNGKNIQYF.

This chain links TRBV19 with TRBJ2-7; the D is unclear. V was shortened by 3 bases and J by 5 bases, with 5 bases between the two germline ends. The CDR3 spans 11 residues. Germline assignment: CDR1 LNHDA and CDR2 SQIVND (reference sequence). The CDR3 is CASSIKHEQYF. In DNA, the CDR3 is TGTGCCAGTAGTATTAAGCACGAGCAGTACTTC.